This is a list of T cell receptor beta chains from one sample in a study of shared clonotypes between healthy human individuals. Clones were read by immunoSEQ multiplex PCR, and TCRdb kept only the in-frame ones, dropping some. The data show 550,000 to 650,000 clones, with about 96% seen just once and approximately 0.12% held by the top ten. The sequenced material came from naive CD8+ T cells sorted from blood. The receptors stem from a woman in her thirties in good health. The CDR3 runs from the conserved cysteine through the conserved F or W. The D gene is left open where the match is weak. Clone sizes are given selectively: once, few, many, or a class where the clone is expanded.

D	V	J	size	CDR3	DNA
-	TRBV7-9	TRBJ2-1	-	CASSLVGDANNEQFF	TGTGCCAGCAGCTTAGTCGGGGACGCAAACAATGAGCAGTTCTTC
-	TRBV2	TRBJ2-7	once	CASTPGSSYEQYF	TGTGCCAGCACCCCCGGGAGCTCCTACGAGCAGTACTTC
-	TRBV28	TRBJ2-3	-	CASSLATSSDTQYF	TGTGCCAGCAGTTTAGCGACATCCTCGGATACGCAGTATTTT
-	TRBV4-1	TRBJ2-3	-	CASSQETGRLEDTQYF	TGCGCCAGCAGCCAAGAAACAGGAAGATTAGAAGATACGCAGTATTTT
-	TRBV28	TRBJ1-2	-	CASSLFLQTPGANYGYTF	TGTGCCAGCAGTTTGTTCCTTCAAACACCGGGGGCTAACTATGGCTACACCTTC
-	TRBV27	TRBJ2-3	-	CASSSQRAGTDTQYF	TGTGCCAGCAGTTCCCAGCGGGCCGGCACAGATACGCAGTATTTT
-	TRBV4-1	TRBJ2-7	-	CASSQRGFVDEQYF	TGCGCCAGCAGCCAACGGGGGTTTGTGGACGAGCAGTACTTC
-	TRBV11-2	TRBJ2-1	-	CASSLTSSYNEQFF	TGTGCCAGCAGCCTCACAAGCTCCTACAATGAGCAGTTCTTC
-	TRBV19	TRBJ1-5	-	CASMTVVMGNQPQHF	TGTGCCAGTATGACAGTGGTGATGGGCAATCAGCCCCAGCATTTT
TRBD2	TRBV7-6	TRBJ2-7	-	CASSLAGGAEQYF	TGTGCCAGCAGCCTAGCGGGAGGGGCCGAGCAGTACTTC
-	TRBV6-5	TRBJ1-2	-	CASSYSEGGVYGYTF	TGTGCCAGCAGTTACTCGGAGGGAGGCGTCTATGGCTACACCTTC
-	TRBV27	TRBJ2-7	few	CASRPGTSHEQYF	TGTGCCAGCAGACCCGGGACGAGCCACGAGCAGTACTTC
-	TRBV5-5	TRBJ2-7	once	CASRGGGAYEQYF	TGTGCCAGTAGGGGCGGAGGGGCCTACGAGCAGTACTTC
-	TRBV27	TRBJ2-3	-	CASSFGGETRF	TGTGCCAGCAGTTTCGGGGGAGAGACCCGGTTT
-	TRBV6-1	TRBJ2-1	-	CASSEARKVTAYNEQFF	TGTGCCAGCAGTGAAGCCAGAAAAGTTACCGCGTACAATGAGCAGTTCTTC
TRBD2	TRBV2	TRBJ2-7	-	CASKTSSGSRYEQYF	TGTGCCAGCAAGACCTCGAGCGGGAGTCGGTACGAGCAGTACTTC
TRBD2	TRBV2	TRBJ2-7	-	CASSESLAVTYEQYF	TGTGCCAGCAGTGAGTCCCTAGCGGTTACCTACGAGCAGTACTTC
-	TRBV2	TRBJ2-7	-	CASFRGFYEQYF	TGTGCCAGCTTTCGGGGGTTCTACGAGCAGTACTTC
TRBD1	TRBV7-8	TRBJ2-6	once	CASSPPSTGVGANVLTF	TGTGCCAGCAGCCCCCCTTCTACAGGGGTTGGGGCCAACGTCCTGACTTTC
TRBD2	TRBV4-1	TRBJ2-1	-	CASSQGTAREKGNEQFF	TGCGCCAGCAGCCAGGGTACGGCGCGGGAGAAAGGCAATGAGCAGTTCTTC
TRBD2	TRBV28	TRBJ2-1	-	CASSFWREGNEQFF	TGTGCCAGCAGTTTTTGGCGGGAGGGTAATGAGCAGTTCTTC
-	TRBV4-2	TRBJ2-5	once	CASSQDSETQYF	TGTGCCAGCAGCCAAGATAGCGAGACCCAGTACTTC
-	TRBV10-2	TRBJ2-3	-	CASSPDGTDTQYF	TGCGCCAGCAGCCCAGATGGCACAGATACGCAGTATTTT
TRBD2	TRBV2	TRBJ2-5	-	CASSDPSGTLRGETQYF	TGTGCCAGCAGTGACCCCAGCGGGACTTTAAGGGGAGAGACCCAGTACTTC
TRBD2	TRBV4-1	TRBJ2-1	-	CASSHLAGVGYDEQFF	TGCGCCAGCAGCCACCTAGCGGGAGTGGGTTACGATGAGCAGTTCTTC
-	TRBV13	TRBJ1-1	-	CASSSANTEAFF	TGTGCCAGCAGCTCAGCGAACACTGAAGCTTTCTTT
-	TRBV30	TRBJ2-7	once	CAWSLGPTYEQYF	TGTGCCTGGAGCCTCGGGCCAACCTACGAGCAGTACTTC
TRBD1	TRBV6-5	TRBJ2-5	-	CASSLQGDQETQYF	TGTGCCAGCAGTCTACAGGGGGACCAAGAGACCCAGTACTTC
TRBD1	TRBV7-9	TRBJ2-7	-	CASSPLSGQGAYEQYF	TGTGCCAGCAGCCCCCTTTCAGGACAGGGGGCCTACGAGCAGTACTTC
-	TRBV7-9	TRBJ1-1	once	CASSSGRVTEAFF	TGTGCCAGCAGCTCGGGCAGGGTCACTGAAGCTTTCTTT
-	TRBV20-1	TRBJ2-7	-	CSAGWSEQYF	TGCAGTGCCGGCTGGTCCGAGCAGTACTTC
TRBD1	TRBV4-1	TRBJ1-1	-	CASSQARGRVNTEAFF	TGCGCCAGCAGCCAAGCCAGGGGGAGGGTGAACACTGAAGCTTTCTTT
-	TRBV5-1	TRBJ1-1	-	CASSWGAAITEAFF	TGCGCCAGCAGCTGGGGTGCAGCGATCACTGAAGCTTTCTTT